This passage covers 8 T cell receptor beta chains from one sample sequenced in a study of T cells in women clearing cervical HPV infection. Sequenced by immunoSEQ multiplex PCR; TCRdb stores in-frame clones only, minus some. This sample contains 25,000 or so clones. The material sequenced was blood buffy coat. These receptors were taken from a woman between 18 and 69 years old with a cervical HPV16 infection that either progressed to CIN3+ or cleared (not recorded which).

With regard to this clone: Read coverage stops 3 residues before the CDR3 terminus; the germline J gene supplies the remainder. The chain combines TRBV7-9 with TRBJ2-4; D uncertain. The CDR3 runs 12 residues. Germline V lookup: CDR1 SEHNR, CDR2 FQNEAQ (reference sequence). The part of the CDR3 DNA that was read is TGTGCCAGCAGCTTCGGGTTCTATGGT. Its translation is CASSFGFYG. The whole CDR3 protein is CASSFGFYGQYF.

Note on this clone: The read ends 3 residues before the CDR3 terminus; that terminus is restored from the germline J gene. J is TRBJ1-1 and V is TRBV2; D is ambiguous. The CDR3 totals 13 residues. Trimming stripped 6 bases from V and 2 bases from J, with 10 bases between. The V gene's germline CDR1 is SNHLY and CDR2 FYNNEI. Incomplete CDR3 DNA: TGTGCCAGCAGGAAGACATTAAACACTGAA. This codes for CASRKTLNTE. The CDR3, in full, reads CASRKTLNTEAFF.

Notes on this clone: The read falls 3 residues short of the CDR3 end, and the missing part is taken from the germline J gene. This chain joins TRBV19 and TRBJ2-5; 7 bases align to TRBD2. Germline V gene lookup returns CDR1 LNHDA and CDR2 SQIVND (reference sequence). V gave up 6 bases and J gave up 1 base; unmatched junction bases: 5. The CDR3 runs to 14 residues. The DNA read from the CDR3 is TGTGCCAGTAGCCCCACTAGCGCCCAAGAGACC. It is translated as CASSPTSAQET. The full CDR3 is CASSPTSAQETQYF.

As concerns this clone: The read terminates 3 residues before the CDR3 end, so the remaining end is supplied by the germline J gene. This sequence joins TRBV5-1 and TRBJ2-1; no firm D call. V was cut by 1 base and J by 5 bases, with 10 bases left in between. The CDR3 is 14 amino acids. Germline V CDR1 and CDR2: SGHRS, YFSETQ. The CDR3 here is CASSLIGPDNEQFF. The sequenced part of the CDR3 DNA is TGCGCCAGCAGCTTGATAGGGCCTGACAATGAG. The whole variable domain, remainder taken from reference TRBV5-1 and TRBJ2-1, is KAGVTQTPRYLIKTRGQQVTLSCSPISGHRSVSWYQQTPGQGLQFLFEYFSETQRNKGNFPGRFSGRQFSNSRSEMNVSTLELGDSALYLCASSLIGPDNEQFFGPGTRLTVL.

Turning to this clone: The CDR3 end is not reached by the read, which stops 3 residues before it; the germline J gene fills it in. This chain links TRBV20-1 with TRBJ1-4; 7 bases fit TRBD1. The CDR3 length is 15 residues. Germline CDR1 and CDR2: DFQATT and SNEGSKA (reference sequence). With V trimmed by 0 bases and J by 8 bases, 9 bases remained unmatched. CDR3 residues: CSARDVDRQREKLFF. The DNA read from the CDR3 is TGCAGTGCTAGAGATGTGGACAGGCAGAGGGAAAAA.

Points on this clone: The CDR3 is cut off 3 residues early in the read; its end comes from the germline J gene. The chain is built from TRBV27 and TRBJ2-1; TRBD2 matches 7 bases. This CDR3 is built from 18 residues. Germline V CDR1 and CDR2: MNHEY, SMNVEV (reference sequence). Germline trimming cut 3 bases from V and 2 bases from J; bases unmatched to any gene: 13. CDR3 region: CASSFPARLAGTYNEQFF. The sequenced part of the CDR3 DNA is TGTGCCAGCAGTTTCCCCGCCCGACTAGCCGGAACCTACAATGAG.

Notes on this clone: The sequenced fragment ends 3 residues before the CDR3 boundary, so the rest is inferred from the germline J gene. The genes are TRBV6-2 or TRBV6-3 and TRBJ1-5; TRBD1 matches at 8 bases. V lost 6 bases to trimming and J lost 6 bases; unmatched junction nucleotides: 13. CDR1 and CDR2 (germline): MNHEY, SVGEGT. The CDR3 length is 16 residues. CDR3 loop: CASRPHSGQVVQPQHF. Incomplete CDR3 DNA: TGTGCCAGCAGACCACACTCGGGACAGGTTGTTCAGCCC.

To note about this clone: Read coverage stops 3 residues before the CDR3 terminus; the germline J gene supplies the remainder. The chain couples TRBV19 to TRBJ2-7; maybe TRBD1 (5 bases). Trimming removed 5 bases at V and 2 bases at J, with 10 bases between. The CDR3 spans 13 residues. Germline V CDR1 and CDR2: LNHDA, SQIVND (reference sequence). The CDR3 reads CASSRGQAYEQYF. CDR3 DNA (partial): TGTGCCAGTAGTCGAGGACAAGCCTACGAG.